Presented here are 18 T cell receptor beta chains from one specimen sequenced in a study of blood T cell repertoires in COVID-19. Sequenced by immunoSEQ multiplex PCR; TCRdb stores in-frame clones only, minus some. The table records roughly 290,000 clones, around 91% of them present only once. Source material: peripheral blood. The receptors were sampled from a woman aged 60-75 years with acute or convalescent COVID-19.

The CDR3 spells CATSGGAKGNTIYF. DNA for the CDR3: TGTGCCACCTCAGGGGGCGCAAAGGGAAACACCATATATTTT. The V gene is TRBV28, the J gene TRBJ1-3; TRBD1 aligns across 8 bases. Germline loops: CDR1 MDHEN, CDR2 SYDVKM. Trimming cost V 10 bases and J 4 bases; bases outside gene matches: 9. The CDR3 has 14 residues.

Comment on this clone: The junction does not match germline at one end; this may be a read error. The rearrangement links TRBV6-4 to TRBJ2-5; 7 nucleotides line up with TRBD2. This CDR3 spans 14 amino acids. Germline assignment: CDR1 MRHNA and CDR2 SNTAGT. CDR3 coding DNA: TGTGCCAACAGTCGGGGGGAGGAAGAAGAGACCCAGTACTTC. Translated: CANSRGEEEETQYF.

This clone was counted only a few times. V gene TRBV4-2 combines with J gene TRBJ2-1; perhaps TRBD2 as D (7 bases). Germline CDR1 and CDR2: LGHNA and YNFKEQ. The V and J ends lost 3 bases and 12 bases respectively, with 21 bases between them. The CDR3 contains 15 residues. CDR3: CASSQGGAGAPGQFF. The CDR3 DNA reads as TGTGCCAGCAGCCAGGGGGGGGCGGGGGCCCCCGGGCAGTTCTTC.

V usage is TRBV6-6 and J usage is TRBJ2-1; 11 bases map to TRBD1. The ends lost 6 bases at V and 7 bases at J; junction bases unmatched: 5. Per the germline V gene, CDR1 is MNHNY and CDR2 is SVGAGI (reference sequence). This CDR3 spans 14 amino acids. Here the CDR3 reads CASRPGTGGNEQFF. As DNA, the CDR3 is TGTGCCAGCAGACCTGGGACAGGGGGTAATGAGCAGTTCTTC.

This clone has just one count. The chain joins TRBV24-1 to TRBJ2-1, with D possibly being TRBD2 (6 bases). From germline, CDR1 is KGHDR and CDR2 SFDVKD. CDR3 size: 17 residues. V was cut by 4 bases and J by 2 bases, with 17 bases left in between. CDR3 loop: CATSDLPWGGTYNEQFF. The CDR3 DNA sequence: TGTGCCACCAGTGACCTTCCCTGGGGCGGGACCTACAATGAGCAGTTCTTC.

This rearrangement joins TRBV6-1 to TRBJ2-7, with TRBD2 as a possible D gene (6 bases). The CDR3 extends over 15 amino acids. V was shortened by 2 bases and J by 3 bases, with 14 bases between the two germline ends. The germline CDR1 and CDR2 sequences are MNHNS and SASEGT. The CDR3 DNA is TGTGCCAGCAGTGAAATTCTGGGGGGAGGCTACGAGCAGTACTTC. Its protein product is CASSEILGGGYEQYF.

CDR3 sequence: CASRPGTALAKNIQYF. CDR3 in DNA: TGTGCCAGCAGACCTGGGACAGCACTAGCCAAAAACATTCAGTACTTC. V usage is TRBV27 and J usage is TRBJ2-4; 7 nucleotides line up with TRBD1. The germline gives CDR1 MNHEY, CDR2 SMNVEV (reference sequence). V gave up 6 bases and J gave up 0 bases; unmatched junction bases: 8. CDR3 size: 16 residues.

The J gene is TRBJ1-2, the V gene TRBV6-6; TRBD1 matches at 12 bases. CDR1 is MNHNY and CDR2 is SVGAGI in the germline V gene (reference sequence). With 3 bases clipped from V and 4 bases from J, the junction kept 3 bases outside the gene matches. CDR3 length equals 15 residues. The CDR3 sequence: CASSYGTGGFYGYTF. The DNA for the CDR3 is TGTGCCAGCAGTTATGGGACAGGGGGCTTCTATGGCTACACCTTC.

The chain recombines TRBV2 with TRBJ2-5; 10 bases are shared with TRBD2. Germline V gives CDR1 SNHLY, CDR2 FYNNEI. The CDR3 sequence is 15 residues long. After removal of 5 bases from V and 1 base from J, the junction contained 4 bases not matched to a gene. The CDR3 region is CASSPGTSVQETQYF. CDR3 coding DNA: TGTGCCAGCAGTCCTGGGACTAGCGTCCAAGAGACCCAGTACTTC. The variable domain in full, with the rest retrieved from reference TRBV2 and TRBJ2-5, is EPEVTQTPSHQVTQMGQEVILRCVPISNHLYFYWYRQILGQKVEFLVSFYNNEISEKSEIFDDQFSVERPDGSNFTLKIRSTKLEDSAMYFCASSPGTSVQETQYFGPGTRLLVL.

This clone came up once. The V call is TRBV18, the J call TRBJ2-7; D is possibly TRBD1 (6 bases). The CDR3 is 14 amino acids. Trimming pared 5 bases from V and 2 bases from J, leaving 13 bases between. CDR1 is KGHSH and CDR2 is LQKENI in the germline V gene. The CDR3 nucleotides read TGTGCCAGCTCAGTGAAACAGGGACCCTACGAGCAGTACTTC. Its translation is CASSVKQGPYEQYF.

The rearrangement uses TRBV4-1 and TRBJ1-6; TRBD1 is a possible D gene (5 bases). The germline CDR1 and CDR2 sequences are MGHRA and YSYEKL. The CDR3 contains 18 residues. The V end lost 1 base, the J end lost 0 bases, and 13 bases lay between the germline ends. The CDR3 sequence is CASSQGGDTSSYNSPLHF. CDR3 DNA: TGCGCCAGCAGCCAAGGGGGCGACACAAGCTCCTATAATTCACCCCTCCACTTT.

The CDR3 coding sequence is TGCGCCAGCAGCCAAGTCGAGGGTACCGGGGAGCTGTTTTTT. Protein product: CASSQVEGTGELFF. The V gene is TRBV4-3, the J gene TRBJ2-2; possible D gene TRBD2, 5 bases. V lost 1 base, J lost 5 bases, and 8 bases lay in between. This CDR3 contains 14 residues. CDR1 and CDR2 from the germline V gene are LGHNA and YSLEER.

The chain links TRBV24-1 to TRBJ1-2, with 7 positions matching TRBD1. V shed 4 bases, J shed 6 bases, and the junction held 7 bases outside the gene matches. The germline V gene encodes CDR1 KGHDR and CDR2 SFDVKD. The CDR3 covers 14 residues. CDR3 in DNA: TGTGCCACCAGTGACTCCGGGACAGCGGATGGCTACACCTTC. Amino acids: CATSDSGTADGYTF.

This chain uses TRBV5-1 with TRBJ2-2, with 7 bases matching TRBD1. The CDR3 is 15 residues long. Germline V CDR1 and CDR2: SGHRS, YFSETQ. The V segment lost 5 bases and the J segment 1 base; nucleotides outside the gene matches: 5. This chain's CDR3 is CASRSTGMNTGELFF. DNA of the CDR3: TGCGCCAGCAGGTCGACAGGGATGAACACCGGGGAGCTGTTTTTT.

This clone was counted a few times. The CDR3 coding sequence is TGTGCCAGCAGTCCGTCGGGACAGGGCTACGAGCAGTACTTC. Amino acid sequence: CASSPSGQGYEQYF. V and J are TRBV27 and TRBJ2-7; TRBD1 aligns across 9 bases. Trimming at V came to 5 bases and at J to 3 bases, leaving 5 bases not matched to a gene. CDR3 size: 14 residues. Germline CDR1 is MNHEY and CDR2 is SMNVEV (reference sequence).

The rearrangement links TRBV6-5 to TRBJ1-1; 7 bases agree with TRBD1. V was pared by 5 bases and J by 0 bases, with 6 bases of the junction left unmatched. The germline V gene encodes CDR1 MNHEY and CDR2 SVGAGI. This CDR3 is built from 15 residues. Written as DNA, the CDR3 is TGTGCCAGCAGTCCGGGGACAGTGATGAACACTGAAGCTTTCTTT. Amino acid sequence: CASSPGTVMNTEAFF.

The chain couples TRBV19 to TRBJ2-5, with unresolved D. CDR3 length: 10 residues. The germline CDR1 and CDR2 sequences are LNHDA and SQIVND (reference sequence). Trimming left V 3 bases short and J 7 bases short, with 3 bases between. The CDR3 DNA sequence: TGTGCCAGTAGTATTAGGACCCAGTACTTC. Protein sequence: CASSIRTQYF.

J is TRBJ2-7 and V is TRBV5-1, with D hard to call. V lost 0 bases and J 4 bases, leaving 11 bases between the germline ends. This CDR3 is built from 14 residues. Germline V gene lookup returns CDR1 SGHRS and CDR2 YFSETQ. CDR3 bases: TGCGCCAGCAGCTTGGTTGGCGGTTCTTACGAGCAGTACTTC. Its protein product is CASSLVGGSYEQYF.